The 5 T cell receptor beta chains below all came from one sample that was sequenced in a study of blood T cell repertoires in COVID-19. TCRdb's copy holds only in-frame clones and misses some; the assay was immunoSEQ multiplex PCR. The sample has roughly 160,000 clones, 88% seen once. Sequencing used peripheral blood. All receptors derive from a man in his sixties with acute or convalescent COVID-19.

The chain carries TRBV7-9 and TRBJ1-2, with 9 bases aligning to TRBD1. CDR1 and CDR2 from the germline V gene are SEHNR and FQNEAQ (reference sequence). The CDR3 runs to 16 residues. The ends lost 0 bases at V and 5 bases at J; junction bases unmatched: 7. CDR3 in amino acids: CASSLAGTGSIYGYTF. The CDR3 DNA sequence: TGTGCCAGCAGCTTAGCGGGGACAGGGTCGATTTATGGCTACACCTTC.

The V call is TRBV11-2, the J call TRBJ2-5; 9 nucleotides align to TRBD1. V dropped 6 bases and J dropped 5; count of bases not matched to a gene: 10. CDR1 is SGHAT and CDR2 is FQNNGV in the germline V gene. The CDR3 has 15 residues. In DNA form, the CDR3 reads TGTGCCAGCAGAGTACCGGGACAGGGTCCGGAGACCCAGTACTTC. Protein: CASRVPGQGPETQYF.

As for this clone: The same CDR3 can be traced to other DNA sequences in this sample. The chain uses TRBV7-9 and TRBJ2-5; tentative D call: TRBD1 (5 bases). This CDR3 has 12 residues. Germline lookup yields CDR1 SEHNR and CDR2 FQNEAQ (reference sequence). The V and J ends lost 2 bases and 5 bases respectively, with 6 bases between them. In DNA, the CDR3 is TGTGCCAGCAGCTTACAGGGCGAGACCCAGTACTTC. Its protein product is CASSLQGETQYF.

The chain links TRBV7-2 to TRBJ2-3, with 8 bases that match TRBD1. CDR1 and CDR2 (germline): SGHTA, FQGNSA. The V segment lost 2 bases and the J segment 3 bases; nucleotides outside the gene matches: 4. The CDR3 sequence is 15 residues long. In DNA form, the CDR3 reads TGTGCCAGCAGCTTACAGGGGGCCATTACAGATACGCAGTATTTT. Its protein product is CASSLQGAITDTQYF.

The rearrangement uses TRBV9 and TRBJ1-4, with a possible D match to TRBD1 (5 bases). Trimming stripped 5 bases from V and 0 bases from J, with 11 bases between. Germline CDR1 and CDR2: SGDLS and YYNGEE. This CDR3 spans 15 amino acids. The CDR3 region has the DNA TGTGCCAGCAGTGCTACAGGTTCAACTAATGAAAAACTGTTTTTT. Translated: CASSATGSTNEKLFF. The full variable domain, its missing parts supplied by reference TRBV9 and TRBJ1-4, is DSGVTQTPKHLITATGQRVTLRCSPRSGDLSVYWYQQSLDQGLQFLIQYYNGEERAKGNILERFSAQQFPDLHSELNLSSLELGDSALYFCASSATGSTNEKLFFGSGTQLSVL.